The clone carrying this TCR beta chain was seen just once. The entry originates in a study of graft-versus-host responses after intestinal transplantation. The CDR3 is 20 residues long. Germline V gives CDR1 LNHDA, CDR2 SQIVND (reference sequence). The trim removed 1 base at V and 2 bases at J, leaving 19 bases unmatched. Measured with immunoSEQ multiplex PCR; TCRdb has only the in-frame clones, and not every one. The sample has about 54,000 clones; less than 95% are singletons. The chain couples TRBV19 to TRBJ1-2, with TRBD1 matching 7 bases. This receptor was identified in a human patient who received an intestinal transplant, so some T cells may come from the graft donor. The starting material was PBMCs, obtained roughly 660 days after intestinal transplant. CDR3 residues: CASSIAPGTPNRGSNYGYTF. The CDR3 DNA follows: TGTGCCAGTAGTATAGCCCCTGGGACCCCTAACAGGGGCTCCAACTATGGCTACACCTTC.